These 20 T cell receptor beta chains were all obtained from the same sample, sequenced in a study of beta chain features in type 1 diabetes. These receptors are not linked to any known antigen. Sequenced material consisted of expressed TCRB transcripts (all of the isolated RNA was reverse transcribed). Profiling relied on immunoSEQ multiplex PCR, and the TCRdb table lists in-frame clones only, not all of them. The table records 400,000 or so clones, about 12% of them present only once. Whole-study results and caveats: Shorter TCRB CDR3s, moderately but significantly so, were found in Type 1 diabetes patients in all four CD4+ subsets.

Specimen: naive CD4+ T cells from blood. The receptors stem from a young woman with type 1 diabetes.

The table lists this clone with a few counts. The chain combines TRBV7-9 with TRBJ1-2, with a possible D match to TRBD1 (5 bases). With 4 bases removed from V and 6 bases from J, the gap between germline ends came to 12 bases. The germline CDR1 and CDR2 sequences are SEHNR and FQNEAQ (reference sequence). The CDR3 has 13 residues. CDR3 region: CASSWGGSDGYTF. The CDR3 nucleotides are TGTGCCAGCAGCTGGGGGGGGTCCGATGGCTACACCTTC.

This clone was seen a handful of times. The chain carries TRBV29-1 and TRBJ1-2; the D gene is possibly TRBD1 (6 bases). Germline V gives CDR1 SQVTM, CDR2 ANQGSEA. The V end lost 4 bases, the J end lost 0 bases, and 9 bases lay between the germline ends. The CDR3 consists of 13 residues. CDR3 DNA: TGCAGCGTTGGGGGGCAGGCTAACTATGGCTACACCTTC. This encodes CSVGGQANYGYTF. The variable domain in full, completed from reference TRBV29-1 and TRBJ1-2, reads SAVISQKPSRDICQRGTSLTIQCQVDSQVTMMFWYRQQPGQSLTLIATANQGSEATYESGFVIDKFPISRPNLTFSTLTVSNMSPEDSSIYLCSVGGQANYGYTFGSGTRLTVV.

This clone was seen a handful of times. V usage is TRBV14 and J usage is TRBJ1-3, with D unclear. CDR1 SGHDN and CDR2 FVKESK come from the germline V gene. This CDR3 is built from 17 residues. V dropped 2 bases and J dropped 0 bases, with 14 bases sitting between them. The CDR3: CASSQYNGGNSGNTIYF. CDR3 coding DNA: TGTGCCAGCAGCCAATACAACGGAGGAAACTCTGGAAACACCATATATTTT. Drawing the rest from reference TRBV14 and TRBJ1-3, the complete variable domain is EAGVTQFPSHSVIEKGQTVTLRCDPISGHDNLYWYRRVMGKEIKFLLHFVKESKQDESGMPNNRFLAERTGGTYSTLKVQPAELEDSGVYFCASSQYNGGNSGNTIYFGEGSWLTVV.

The chain recombines TRBV18 with TRBJ1-5; D is possibly TRBD1 (5 bases). The CDR3 has 18 residues. The V and J ends lost 6 bases and 0 bases respectively, with 21 bases between them. CDR1 KGHSH and CDR2 LQKENI come from the germline V gene. The CDR3 nucleotides read TGTGCCAGCTCCCAGGCAGGGAGGGAGAGCTATAGCAATCAGCCCCAGCATTTT. Its translation is CASSQAGRESYSNQPQHF.

This sequence joins TRBV28 and TRBJ2-7, with 9 bases lining up with TRBD1. Germline V gives CDR1 MDHEN, CDR2 SYDVKM. Trimming cost V 8 bases and J 4 bases; bases outside gene matches: 9. The CDR3 extends over 14 amino acids. The DNA for the CDR3 is TGTGCCAGCCACTGGGGGACAGGGAGGTACGAGCAGTACTTC. It yields the protein CASHWGTGRYEQYF.

Only a few counts were recorded for this clone. The CDR3 loop is CASSQDRGQETQYF. In DNA, the CDR3 is TGTGCCAGCAGCCAGGACAGGGGACAAGAGACCCAGTACTTC. V gene TRBV5-6 combines with J gene TRBJ2-5; 9 nucleotides line up with TRBD1. The V and J ends lost 4 bases and 2 bases, in that order; junction bases with no gene match: 3. The CDR3 runs to 14 residues. Germline CDR1 and CDR2: SGHDT and YYEEEE.

This chain uses TRBV7-2 with TRBJ2-5; TRBD2 matches 8 bases. Per germline, CDR1 SGHTA and CDR2 FQGNSA. CDR3 length: 14 residues. V gave up 1 base and J gave up 5 bases; unmatched junction bases: 3. In DNA, the CDR3 is TGTGCCAGCAGCTTAGTGGGCGGGGGGGAGACCCAGTACTTC. This encodes CASSLVGGGETQYF.

V usage is TRBV21-1 and J usage is TRBJ2-5; TRBD1, as called in the table, went unchecked against the DNA. TRBV21-1 is tagged as a pseudogene. The CDR3 length is 13 residues. CDR3 nucleotides: TGTGCCAGCAGCCTCCGACAGGGAGAGACCCAGTACTTC. It translates to CASSLRQGETQYF.

The sample holds a few counts of this clone. The V gene is TRBV6-5, the J gene TRBJ1-2, with D perhaps matching TRBD1 (6 bases). The CDR3 is 13 amino acids. The germline V gene encodes CDR1 MNHEY and CDR2 SVGAGI. V lost 7 bases, J lost 4 bases, and 13 bases lay in between. The CDR3 sequence is CASTPLGGYGYTF. As DNA, the CDR3 is TGTGCCAGCACTCCCTTAGGGGGCTATGGCTACACCTTC.

The rearrangement links TRBV5-4 to TRBJ2-7, with 9 nucleotides matching TRBD2. The CDR3 is 15 amino acids. Germline CDR1 SGHNT, CDR2 YYREEE (reference sequence). With V trimmed by 2 bases and J by 1 base, 4 bases remained unmatched. The CDR3 spells CASSLASGRSYEQYF. CDR3 nucleotide sequence: TGTGCCAGCAGCTTAGCCAGCGGGAGGTCCTACGAGCAGTACTTC.

The chain employs TRBV5-1 and TRBJ2-3; tentative D call: TRBD2 (6 bases). This CDR3 is 15 amino acids long. Trimming shortened V by 3 bases and J by 3 bases, and 14 bases separated the two germline ends. In germline, CDR1 is SGHRS, CDR2 YFSETQ. CDR3 sequence reads: CASSSTGDWTDTQYF. DNA of the CDR3: TGCGCCAGCAGCTCGACGGGGGATTGGACAGATACGCAGTATTTT.

This clone has more than one count but fewer than ten. V usage is TRBV5-6 and J usage is TRBJ2-5; 8 bases line up with TRBD2. The trim removed 2 bases at V and 2 bases at J, leaving 5 bases unmatched. CDR1 is SGHDT, CDR2 YYEEEE, per germline. CDR3 length: 15 amino acids. For the CDR3, the DNA is TGTGCCAGCAGCTTCCTAGCGGGTATGCAAGAGACCCAGTACTTC. This sequence encodes CASSFLAGMQETQYF.

A few counts support this clone. The rearrangement joins TRBV15 to TRBJ2-7; D not resolved. V was clipped by 0 bases and J by 0 bases, with 9 bases between them. The V gene's germline CDR1 is LNHNV and CDR2 YYDKDF (reference sequence). This CDR3 region has 15 residues. The CDR3: CATSREETHSYEQYF. In nucleotides, the CDR3 is TGTGCCACCAGCAGAGAGGAGACTCACTCCTACGAGCAGTACTTC.

There are a few counts of this clone. CDR3: CASSSRIGRVDEQYF. Here the CDR3 DNA reads TGTGCCAGCAGCTCCCGGATTGGGCGGGTCGACGAGCAGTACTTC. This sequence joins TRBV11-2 and TRBJ2-7; TRBD2 is a possible D gene (5 bases). The germline gives CDR1 SGHAT, CDR2 FQNNGV. CDR3 length: 15 amino acids. V shed 4 bases and J shed 5 bases, with 18 bases lying between them.

CDR3 region: CASSDISGISYEQYF. The DNA for the CDR3 is TGTGCCAGCAGTGATATTAGCGGGATCTCCTACGAGCAGTACTTC. The chain is built from TRBV2 and TRBJ2-7, with 8 positions matching TRBD2. This CDR3 is built from 15 residues. Losses at the gene ends were 3 bases for V and 0 bases for J; bases not matched to a gene: 4. CDR1 is SNHLY, CDR2 FYNNEI, per germline.

The chain links TRBV10-3 to TRBJ1-3; D is possibly TRBD1 (5 bases). V gave up 9 bases and J gave up 4 bases, with 13 bases separating them. This CDR3 is 13 amino acids long. The germline CDR1 and CDR2 sequences are ENHRY and SYGVKD. CDR3: CAIGGGSGNTIYF. In nucleotides, the CDR3 is TGTGCCATAGGTGGGGGGTCCGGAAACACCATATATTTT.

This sequence joins TRBV19 and TRBJ1-5; D gene unclear. Per the germline V gene, CDR1 is LNHDA and CDR2 is SQIVND (reference sequence). V lost 7 bases to trimming and J lost 9 bases, with 13 bases between them. This CDR3 contains 12 residues. The CDR3 sequence: CASTSRGGPQHF. The CDR3 DNA is TGTGCCAGTACCAGCCGTGGAGGGCCCCAGCATTTT. The full variable domain, its missing parts supplied by reference TRBV19 and TRBJ1-5, is DGGITQSPKYLFRKEGQNVTLSCEQNLNHDAMYWYRQDPGQGLRLIYYSQIVNDFQKGDIAEGYSVSREKKESFPLTVTSAQKNPTAFYLCASTSRGGPQHFGDGTRLSIL.

V gene TRBV28 combines with J gene TRBJ2-5; 12 bases fit TRBD2. CDR3 length: 17 residues. The germline gives CDR1 MDHEN, CDR2 SYDVKM. The trim removed 7 bases at V and 5 bases at J, leaving 14 bases unmatched. The CDR3 DNA follows: TGTGCCAGCACCCATCGGCCTAGCGGGAGGGCCAGGGAGACCCAGTACTTC. This encodes CASTHRPSGRARETQYF.

This clone was recorded only once. The rearrangement joins TRBV11-2 to TRBJ1-2; D is uncertain. The CDR3 is made up of 14 amino acids. The germline CDR1 and CDR2 sequences are SGHAT and FQNNGV. Trimming pared 5 bases from V and 8 bases from J, leaving 18 bases between. The DNA for the CDR3 is TGTGCCAGCAGCCTCCGAGGATCACGCCTGGGCTACACCTTC. It specifies CASSLRGSRLGYTF.

This clone was seen more than once but under ten times. The chain links TRBV6-5 to TRBJ1-1; possible D gene TRBD1, 5 bases. The CDR3 has 14 amino acids. The V gene lost 4 bases and the J gene lost 2 bases, with 11 bases spanning the gap. The germline V gene encodes CDR1 MNHEY and CDR2 SVGAGI. CDR3 loop: CASSSTTGNTEAFF. For the CDR3, the DNA is TGTGCCAGCAGTTCCACAACAGGAAACACTGAAGCTTTCTTT.